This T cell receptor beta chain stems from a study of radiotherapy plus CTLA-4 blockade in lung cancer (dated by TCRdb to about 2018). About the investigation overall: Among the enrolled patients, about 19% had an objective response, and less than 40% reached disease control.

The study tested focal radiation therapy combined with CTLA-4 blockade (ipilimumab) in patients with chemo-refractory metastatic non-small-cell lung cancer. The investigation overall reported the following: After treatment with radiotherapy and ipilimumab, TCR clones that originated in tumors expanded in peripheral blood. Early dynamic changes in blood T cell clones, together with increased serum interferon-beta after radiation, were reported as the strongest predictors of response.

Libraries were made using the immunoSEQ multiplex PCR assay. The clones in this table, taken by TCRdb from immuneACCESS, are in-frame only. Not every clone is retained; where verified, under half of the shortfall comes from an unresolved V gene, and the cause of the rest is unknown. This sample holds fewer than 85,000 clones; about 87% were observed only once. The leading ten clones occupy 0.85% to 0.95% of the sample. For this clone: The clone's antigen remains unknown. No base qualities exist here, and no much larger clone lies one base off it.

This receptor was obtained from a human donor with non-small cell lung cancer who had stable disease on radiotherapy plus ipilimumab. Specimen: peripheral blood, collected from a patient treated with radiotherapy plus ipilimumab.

In nucleotide form, the sequence is TGTGCCAGCAGTCAAACGGGAGGGGCGCGAACTGAAGCTTTCTTT. This encodes CASSQTGGARTEAFF. The chain employs TRBV28 and TRBJ1-1, and possibly TRBD1, on 5 matching bases. The germline V gene supplies CDR1 MDHEN and CDR2 SYDVKM. Its CDR3 holds 15 amino acids, cysteine through phenylalanine. The CDR3 DNA has 45 bases and is translated from base 1. Deletion took 5 bases off V and 5 bases off J, with a span of 18 bases between the germline ends.